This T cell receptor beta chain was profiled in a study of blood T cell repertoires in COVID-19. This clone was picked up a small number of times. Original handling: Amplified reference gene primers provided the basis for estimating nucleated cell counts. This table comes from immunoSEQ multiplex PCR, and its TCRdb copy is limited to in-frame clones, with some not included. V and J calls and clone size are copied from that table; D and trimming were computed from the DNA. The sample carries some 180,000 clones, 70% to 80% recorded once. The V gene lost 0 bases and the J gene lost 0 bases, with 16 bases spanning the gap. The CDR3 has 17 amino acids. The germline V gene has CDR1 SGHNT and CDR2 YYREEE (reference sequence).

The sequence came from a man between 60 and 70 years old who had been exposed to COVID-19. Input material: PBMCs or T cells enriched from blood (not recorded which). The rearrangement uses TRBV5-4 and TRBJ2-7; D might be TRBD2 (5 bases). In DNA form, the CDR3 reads TGTGCCAGCAGCTTGGCGTCGTGGCGGGCGAGCTCCTACGAGCAGTACTTC. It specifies CASSLASWRASSYEQYF. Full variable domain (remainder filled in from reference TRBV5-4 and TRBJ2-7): ETGVTQSPTHLIKTRGQQVTLRCSSQSGHNTVSWYQQALGQGPQFIFQYYREEENGRGNFPPRFSGLQFPNYSSELNVNALELDDSALYLCASSLASWRASSYEQYFGPGTRLTVT.